This T cell receptor beta chain was sequenced in a study of cytomegalovirus exposure and HLA in healthy donors (dated by TCRdb to 2015 to 2018). Context from the whole study: A later analysis indicated that the 95 to 150 validation repertoires were generated on the platform also employed for the 666 repertoires of the first cohort. The study was designed to test whether signatures of past pathogen exposure could be identified by cataloging public T cell receptors. Along with the approximately 700-subject first cohort, a separate validation cohort of roughly 110 different subjects was used. To predict cytomegalovirus infection status, the study combined high-throughput TCR immunosequencing, statistical association of individual TCRs with disease status, and machine learning.

Library construction relied on the immunoSEQ multiplex PCR assay. The published analysis was carried out like this. A statistical classification framework was built to diagnose cytomegalovirus status from the catalog of TCR beta chain sequences. As stored in TCRdb, this immuneACCESS dataset retains in-frame rearrangements with V and J assigned. A fraction of the clones does not appear; measured against another copy, unresolved V genes explain less than half of the discrepancy, and the remainder lacks a known reason. V, J and clone size were drawn from that table, and D and trimming were deduced from the DNA. This sample lists 150,000 to 200,000 clones; 86% were detected once. Roughly 2.5% of the sample is taken by the ten largest. The donors were included in the validation cohort of some 120 subjects, a group kept apart from the approximately 700-subject first cohort. Including cysteine and phenylalanine, the CDR3 has 15 amino acids. Only the CDR3 part of the read is kept: 45 bases, read in frame from the first base. Trimming removed 7 bases from V and 4 bases from J, leaving 17 bases between the germline ends. CDR1 and CDR2, per the germline V gene, are SNHLY and FYNNEI.

Of note for this clone: It lacks a known antigen. Base qualities were left out, and no much larger clone turns up one base away.

Paper-wide results and their limitations: The classifier was reported to diagnose cytomegalovirus status with high specificity and sensitivity in both the original cohort and the validation cohort. A few of the identified cytomegalovirus-associated TCR beta chains were confirmed in vitro to be specific for cytomegalovirus antigens. A later analysis found that TCRs clustered in the first cohort also tended to co-occur in the 120 validation repertoires, with roughly 95% of cluster scores above 0. According to the authors, the approach could potentially be generalized to other disease states and immunological phenotypes. The study listed 150 to 200 TCR beta chains as associated with cytomegalovirus. All 120 or so repertoires were used to score co-occurrence in the validation cohort in a later analysis, because that analysis had no HLA typing for the cohort. Most TCR sequences were seen in very few donors, while some public TCRs were found in many individuals.

Sequencing used PBMCs. The clonotype originates from a man between 18 and 29 years old in good health and CMV-seropositive. Recombination linked TRBV2 to TRBJ2-1, with TRBD2 perhaps the D gene, on 5 matching bases. The base sequence is TGTGCCAGCAAGGTGGCTAGCAGTTTTTACAATGAGCAGTTCTTC. It translates as CASKVASSFYNEQFF.